In this sample, the clone carrying this T cell receptor (beta chain) turned up many times. No antigen is known for it. TCRdb used MiXCR to reprocess the 5' RACE reads, holding one entry per CDR3 protein. The table shows approximately 250,000 distinct CDR3 sequences, with approximately 8% occurring only once. The sample originates from a study of CD8 T cells in ankylosing spondylitis. Study-level results: In the blood and synovial fluid of reactive arthritis, some motif variants had been previously reported. Disease-linked clones proved CD8+ and comparatively uncommon in peripheral blood. Reportedly, disease-linked clones are significantly enriched in ankylosing spondylitis patients' matched synovial fluid.

Germline CDR1 reads LNHNV; CDR2 reads YYDKDF (reference sequence). The CDR3 is made up of 15 amino acids. The V gene end was trimmed by 0 bases and the J gene end by 7 bases; junction bases not matched to a gene: 5. Sample: blood, either unsorted or a sorted T cell fraction (not recorded which). The TCR was taken from a female donor with ankylosing spondylitis or in good health (not recorded which). This chain connects TRBV15 to TRBJ2-1; TRBD1 agrees at 8 bases. In DNA form, the CDR3 reads TGTGCCACCAGCAGAGAACAGGGGGTGTTAAATGAGCAGTTCTTC. It is translated as CATSREQGVLNEQFF.